This T cell receptor beta chain was found in a study of T cell responses to AZD1222 COVID-19 vaccine. TCRdb's table, derived via immunoSEQ multiplex PCR, lists solely in-frame clones and lacks some. The sample holds some 96,000 clones, roughly nine tenths seen once. Remarks on this clone: Its antigen is unidentified.

Study conclusions and caveats: Nearly half of spike-specific TCRs reportedly target variant regions that are unmutated in the B.1.351 and B.1.1.7 variants. Spike-specific TCR breadth and depth grew following two AZD1222 doses. Seropositive AZD1222 recipients at baseline numbered only 6 or 7.

The CDR3 totals 18 residues. The ends lost 0 bases at V and 0 bases at J; junction bases unmatched: 9. Germline V gene data show CDR1 as MGHRA and CDR2 as YSYEKL. The sequences come from peripheral blood, collected on day 0 of AZD1222 vaccination. The J gene is TRBJ1-2, the V gene TRBV4-1; TRBD1 agrees at 8 bases. This sequence originates from an adult in good health. The CDR3 region is CASSQDPMGQVPNYGYTF. The CDR3 nucleotides read TGCGCCAGCAGCCAAGACCCTATGGGACAGGTCCCTAACTATGGCTACACCTTC.